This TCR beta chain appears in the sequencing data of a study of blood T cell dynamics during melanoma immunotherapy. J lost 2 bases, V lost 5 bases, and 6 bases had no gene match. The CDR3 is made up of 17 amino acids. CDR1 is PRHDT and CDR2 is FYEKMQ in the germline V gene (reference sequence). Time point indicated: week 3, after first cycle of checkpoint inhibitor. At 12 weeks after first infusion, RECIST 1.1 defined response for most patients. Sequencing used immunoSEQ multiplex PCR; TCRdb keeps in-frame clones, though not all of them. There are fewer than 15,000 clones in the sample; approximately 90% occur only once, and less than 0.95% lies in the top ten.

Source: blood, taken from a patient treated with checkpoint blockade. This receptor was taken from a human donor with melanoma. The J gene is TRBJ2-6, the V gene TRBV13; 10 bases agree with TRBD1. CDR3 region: CASSPGQGSTGANVLTF. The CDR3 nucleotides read TGTGCCAGCAGCCCGGGACAGGGGTCTACTGGGGCCAACGTCCTGACTTTC.